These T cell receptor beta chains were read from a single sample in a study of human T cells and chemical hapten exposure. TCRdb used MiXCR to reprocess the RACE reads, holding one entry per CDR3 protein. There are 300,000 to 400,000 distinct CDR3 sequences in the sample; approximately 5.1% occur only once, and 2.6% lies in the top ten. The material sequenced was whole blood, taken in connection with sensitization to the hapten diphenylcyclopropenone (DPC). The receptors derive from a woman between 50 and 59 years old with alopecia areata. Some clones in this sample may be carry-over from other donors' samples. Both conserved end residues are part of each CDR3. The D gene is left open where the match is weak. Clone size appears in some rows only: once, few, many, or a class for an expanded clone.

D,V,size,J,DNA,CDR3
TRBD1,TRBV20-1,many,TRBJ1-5,TGCAGTGCTGGCGACAGGGGTGGAGCGTTCAATCAGCCCCAGCATTTT,CSAGDRGGAFNQPQHF
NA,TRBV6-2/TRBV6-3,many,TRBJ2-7,TGTGCCAGCAGCACGGGACTCACCTACGAGCAGTACTTC,CASSTGLTYEQYF
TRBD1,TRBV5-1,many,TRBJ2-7,TGCGCCAGCAGCTGGGACAGTGCCTACGAGCAGTACTTC,CASSWDSAYEQYF
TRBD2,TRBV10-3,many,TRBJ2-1,TGTGCCATCAGTACTAGCGGGAGGACTATGTATAATGAGCAGTTCTTC,CAISTSGRTMYNEQFF
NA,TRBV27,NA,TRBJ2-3,TGTGCCAGCAGTTTATTTCAGTCTGAGGCAGATACGCAGTATTTT,CASSLFQSEADTQYF
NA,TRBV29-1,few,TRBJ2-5,TGCAGCGCCGGCAGGGAAGAGACCCAGTACTTC,CSAGREETQYF
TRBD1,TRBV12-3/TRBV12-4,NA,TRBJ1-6,TGTGCCAGCAGTGTGACAGGGGGAGGTTCACCCCTCCACTTT,CASSVTGGGSPLHF
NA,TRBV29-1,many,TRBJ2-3,TGCAGCGTAGCCCGACACTTAGATACGCAGTATTTT,CSVARHLDTQYF
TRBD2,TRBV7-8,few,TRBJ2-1,TGTGCCAGCAGCTTTCCTGATATAGCGGGAGCAGGCTATGAGCAGTTCTTC,CASSFPDIAGAGYEQFF
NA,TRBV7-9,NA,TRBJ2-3,TGTGCCAGCAGCTTTGGACTGGAGGGAGATACGCAGTATTTT,CASSFGLEGDTQYF
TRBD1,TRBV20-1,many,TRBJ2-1,TGCAGTGCCTCTGGGGCAGGGGGCATAAATGAGCAGTTCTTC,CSASGAGGINEQFF
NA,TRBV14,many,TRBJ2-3,TGTGCCAGCAGCCAAGACCGGGGTACGCAGTATTTT,CASSQDRGTQYF
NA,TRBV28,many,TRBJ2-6,TGTGCCAGCAGTTTACCCTCTGGGGCCAACGTCCTGACTTTC,CASSLPSGANVLTF
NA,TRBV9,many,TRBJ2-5,TGTGCCAGCAGCGTAGGAGTAGCCCAAGAGACCCAGTACTTC,CASSVGVAQETQYF
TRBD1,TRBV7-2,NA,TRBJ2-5,TGTGCCAGCAGCTTAGACAGGGGGCCAGAGACCCAGTACTTC,CASSLDRGPETQYF
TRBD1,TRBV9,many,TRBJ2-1,TGTGCCAGCAGCTCGCCCCGGGACAGAGCGTACAATGAGCAGTTCTTC,CASSSPRDRAYNEQFF
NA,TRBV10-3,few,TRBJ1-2,TGTGCCATCAGTGAGTCCTCAGGGCTTTCTGGCTACACCTTC,CAISESSGLSGYTF
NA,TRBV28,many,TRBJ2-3,TGTGCCAGCAGTTTACTGCGGGATACGCAGTATTTT,CASSLLRDTQYF
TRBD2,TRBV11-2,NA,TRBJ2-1,TGTGCCAGTTACCGAAGGGGCGGGGGTGAGCAGTTCTTC,CASYRRGGGEQFF
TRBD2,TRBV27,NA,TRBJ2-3,TGTGCCAGCAGGGGACTAGCGGAGCGCACAGATACGCAGTATTTT,CASRGLAERTDTQYF
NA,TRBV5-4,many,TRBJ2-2,TGTGCCAGCAGCTTGTCGGGAGTTCGGACCGGGGAGCTGTTTTTT,CASSLSGVRTGELFF
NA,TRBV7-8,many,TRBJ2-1,TGTGCCAGCAGCTTTTTAGTAACTGAGCAGTTCTTC,CASSFLVTEQFF